The 14 T cell receptor beta chains listed next were all sequenced from one sample in a study of a mutant IDH1 vaccine in newly diagnosed glioma. These receptors lack a known antigen. Measured with immunoSEQ multiplex PCR; TCRdb has only the in-frame clones, and not every one. The sample records approximately 35,000 clones, 80% to 95% being singletons. Documented time point: week 47, end of study. Doses comprised 300 ug of mutant IDH1 20-mer peptide each, plus topical imiquimod. The sequenced sample was PBMCs, obtained from a glioma patient whose treatment included an IDH1 peptide vaccine. These TCRs come from a woman in her 40s with glioma.

A few counts support this clone. V and J are TRBV2 and TRBJ1-2; tentative D call: TRBD1 (5 bases). There are 13 residues in the CDR3. The V end was cut by 5 bases, the J end by 6 bases, with 13 bases between. Germline V gene data show CDR1 as SNHLY and CDR2 as FYNNEI. CDR3 in amino acids: CASSLGPLHGYTF. The DNA for the CDR3 is TGTGCCAGCAGTCTGGGGCCCCTCCATGGCTACACCTTC. The variable domain in full, completed from reference TRBV2 and TRBJ1-2, reads EPEVTQTPSHQVTQMGQEVILRCVPISNHLYFYWYRQILGQKVEFLVSFYNNEISEKSEIFDDQFSVERPDGSNFTLKIRSTKLEDSAMYFCASSLGPLHGYTFGSGTRLTVV.

This clone was recorded only once. CDR3 sequence reads: CASSSSSNTQYF. CDR3 DNA sequence: TGTGCCAGCAGCTCGTCCTCTAATACGCAGTATTTT. The V gene is TRBV7-2, the J gene TRBJ2-3, with D unclear. The V gene lost 4 bases and the J gene lost 7 bases, with 9 bases spanning the gap. CDR3 length equals 12 residues. Looked up from germline, CDR1 is SGHTA and CDR2 is FQGNSA.

This sequence joins TRBV4-1 and TRBJ2-3; no definite D call. Germline V CDR1 and CDR2: MGHRA, YSYEKL. V lost 0 bases, J lost 8 bases, and 9 bases lay in between. The CDR3 runs 13 residues. The CDR3 loop reads CASSQELRLTQYF. The CDR3 region has the DNA TGCGCCAGCAGCCAAGAACTCCGACTTACGCAGTATTTT.

The chain carries TRBV30 and TRBJ2-1, with TRBD2 identical over 7 bases. Trimming took 7 bases from V and 0 from J; bases not matched to a gene: 6. Germline V lookup: CDR1 GTSNPN, CDR2 SVGIG (reference sequence). The CDR3 has 14 amino acids. This CDR3 is CASTSRSSYNEQFF. The CDR3 DNA reads as TGTGCCTCGACTAGCCGGAGCTCCTACAATGAGCAGTTCTTC.

As DNA, the CDR3 is TGTGCCAGCAGTCGACCCCGGGCCGGATACCTCGTGGGCTACACCTTC. This sequence encodes CASSRPRAGYLVGYTF. The rearrangement joins TRBV28 to TRBJ1-2; no definite D call. V was trimmed by 5 bases and J by 8 bases, leaving 24 bases between them. CDR1 is MDHEN, CDR2 SYDVKM, per germline. CDR3 length: 16 amino acids.

The chain links TRBV6-5 to TRBJ1-3, with TRBD1 matching 7 bases. In germline, CDR1 is MNHEY, CDR2 SVGAGI. The CDR3 consists of 13 residues. With 6 bases clipped from V and 9 bases from J, the junction kept 8 bases outside the gene matches. The CDR3 DNA sequence: TGTGCCAGCAGCCCCGACAGGGCGGTCACCATATATTTT. This translates into CASSPDRAVTIYF.

This clone was detected only a few times. The chain couples TRBV6-1 to TRBJ2-7, with D unresolved. The CDR3 covers 13 residues. The V gene lost 8 bases and the J gene lost 5 bases, with 16 bases spanning the gap. Germline assignment: CDR1 MNHNS and CDR2 SASEGT. The CDR3 is CASVGSFRHEQYF. DNA of the CDR3: TGTGCCAGCGTAGGGTCTTTTCGACACGAGCAGTACTTC.

The chain recombines TRBV2 with TRBJ1-2, with a possible D match to TRBD1 (6 bases). The length of the CDR3 is 16 residues. Germline CDR1 is SNHLY and CDR2 is FYNNEI. Trimming removed 6 bases at V and 6 bases at J, with 23 bases between. The CDR3 DNA reads as TGTGCCAGCAGCGGTCGGGGGGCTACACCTTTAGATGGCTACACCTTC. It translates to CASSGRGATPLDGYTF.

This clone was picked up one time. CDR3 residues: CASSLKLGSYEQYF. The DNA for the CDR3 is TGTGCCAGCAGCTTGAAGTTGGGTTCCTACGAGCAGTACTTC. The J gene is TRBJ2-7, the V gene TRBV11-2; D unresolved. Germline V gives CDR1 SGHAT, CDR2 FQNNGV. Deletions cut 3 bases from V and 1 base from J, with 10 bases between. The CDR3 has 14 amino acids.

The chain is built from TRBV7-6 and TRBJ2-3; no clear D gene. Germline assignment: CDR1 SGHVS and CDR2 FNYEAQ. The CDR3 is 12 residues long. With 4 bases removed from V and 2 bases from J, the gap between germline ends came to 4 bases. In DNA, the CDR3 is TGTGCCAGCAGCTCCTACACAGATACGCAGTATTTT. Translation: CASSSYTDTQYF.

The V and J genes are TRBV2 and TRBJ1-5; D uncertain. V lost 4 bases and J lost 4, with 14 bases in between. From germline, CDR1 is SNHLY and CDR2 FYNNEI. The CDR3 extends over 15 amino acids. The CDR3: CASSVEGVSNQPQHF. CDR3 nucleotides: TGTGCCAGCAGTGTCGAGGGAGTTAGTAATCAGCCCCAGCATTTT.

V usage is TRBV19 and J usage is TRBJ1-3; possible D gene TRBD1, 5 bases. Germline V gives CDR1 LNHDA, CDR2 SQIVND (reference sequence). The ends were cut back, 5 bases at V and 2 bases at J, with 13 bases in the middle. This CDR3 has 15 residues. CDR3 sequence reads: CASSPLAGPGNTIYF. The CDR3 DNA reads TGTGCCAGTAGTCCCCTGGCAGGGCCTGGAAACACCATATATTTT. The whole variable domain, filled in from reference TRBV19 and TRBJ1-3, reads DGGITQSPKYLFRKEGQNVTLSCEQNLNHDAMYWYRQDPGQGLRLIYYSQIVNDFQKGDIAEGYSVSREKKESFPLTVTSAQKNPTAFYLCASSPLAGPGNTIYFGEGSWLTVV.

This sequence joins TRBV18 and TRBJ2-7; D remains unclear. Trimming left V 3 bases short and J 0 bases short, with 6 bases between. This CDR3 contains 13 residues. CDR1 KGHSH and CDR2 LQKENI come from the germline V gene. The chain's CDR3 is CASSPGTSYEQYF. The CDR3 DNA is TGTGCCAGCTCACCCGGCACCTCCTACGAGCAGTACTTC.

This rearrangement joins TRBV5-4 to TRBJ2-3; D tentatively reads TRBD1 or TRBD2 (5 bases each). CDR3 size: 14 residues. Deletions cut 3 bases from V and 5 bases from J, with 13 bases between. Germline V lookup: CDR1 SGHNT, CDR2 YYREEE (reference sequence). CDR3 residues: CASSSRDQEDTQYF. Written as DNA, the CDR3 is TGTGCCAGCAGCTCCCGGGACCAAGAAGATACGCAGTATTTT.